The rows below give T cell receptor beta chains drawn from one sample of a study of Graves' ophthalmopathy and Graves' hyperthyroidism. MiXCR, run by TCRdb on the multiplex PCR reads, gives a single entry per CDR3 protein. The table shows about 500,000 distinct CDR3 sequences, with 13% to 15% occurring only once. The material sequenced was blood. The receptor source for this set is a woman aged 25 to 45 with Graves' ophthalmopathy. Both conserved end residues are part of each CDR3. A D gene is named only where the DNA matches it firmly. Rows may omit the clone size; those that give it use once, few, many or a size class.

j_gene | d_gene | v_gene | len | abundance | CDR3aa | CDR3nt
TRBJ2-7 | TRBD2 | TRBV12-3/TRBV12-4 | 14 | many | CASSLQRGVYEQYF | TGTGCCAGCAGTTTGCAGCGGGGGGTCTACGAGCAGTACTTC
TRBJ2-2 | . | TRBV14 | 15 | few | CASSPYNSMTGELFF | TGTGCCAGCAGCCCCTATAACTCCATGACCGGGGAGCTGTTTTTT
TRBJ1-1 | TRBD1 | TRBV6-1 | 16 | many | CASSRGTGVMNTEAFF | TGTGCCAGCAGTCGCGGGACAGGAGTCATGAACACTGAAGCTTTCTTT
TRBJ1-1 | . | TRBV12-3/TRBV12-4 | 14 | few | CASIDTNKDTEAFF | TGTGCCAGCATCGACACCAATAAAGACACTGAAGCTTTCTTT
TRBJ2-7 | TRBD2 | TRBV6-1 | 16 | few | CASSPAGREGSYEQYF | TGTGCCAGCAGCCCAGCGGGCCGGGAGGGCTCCTACGAGCAGTACTTC
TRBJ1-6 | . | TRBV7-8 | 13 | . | CASSSVGNSPLHF | TGTGCCAGCAGCTCGGTTGGGAATTCACCCCTCCACTTT
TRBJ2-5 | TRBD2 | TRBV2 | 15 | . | CASTWTSGGGETQYF | TGTGCCAGCACCTGGACTAGCGGGGGGGGAGAGACCCAGTACTTC
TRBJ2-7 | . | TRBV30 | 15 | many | CAWKAQEGWSYEQYF | TGTGCCTGGAAGGCCCAGGAGGGGTGGTCCTACGAGCAGTACTTC
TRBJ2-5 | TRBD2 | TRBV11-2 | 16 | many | CASSLSSGNYQETQYF | TGTGCCAGCAGCTTATCTAGCGGGAACTACCAAGAGACCCAGTACTTC
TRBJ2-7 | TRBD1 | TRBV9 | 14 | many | CASSMGQATYEQYF | TGTGCCAGCAGCATGGGACAGGCAACCTACGAGCAGTACTTC
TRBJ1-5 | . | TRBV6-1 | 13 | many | CASGRGLNQPQHF | TGTGCCAGCGGTCGGGGACTCAATCAGCCCCAGCATTTT
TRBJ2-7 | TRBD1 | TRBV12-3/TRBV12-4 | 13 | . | CASSKDRGSEQYF | TGTGCCAGCAGTAAAGACAGGGGGAGCGAGCAGTACTTC
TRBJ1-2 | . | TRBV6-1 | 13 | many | CASSEVGSRGYTF | TGTGCCAGCAGTGAAGTGGGGTCCCGTGGCTACACCTTC
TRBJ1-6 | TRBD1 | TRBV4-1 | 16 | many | CASSPCPTGLCSPLHF | TGCGCCAGCAGCCCCTGCCCGACAGGGTTGTGTTCACCCCTCCACTTT
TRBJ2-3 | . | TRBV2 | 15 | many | CASSDRRVGTDTQYF | TGTGCCAGCAGTGACCGCAGGGTAGGCACAGATACGCAGTATTTT
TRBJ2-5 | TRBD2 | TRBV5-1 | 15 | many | CASSHGTREGETQYF | TGCGCCAGCAGTCACGGGACCAGGGAGGGGGAGACCCAGTACTTC
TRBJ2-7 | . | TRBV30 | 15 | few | CAWTTAQGDAYEQYF | TGTGCCTGGACCACAGCACAGGGTGATGCCTACGAGCAGTACTTC
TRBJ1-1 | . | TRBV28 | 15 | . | CASSPSTERGTEAFF | TGTGCCAGCAGTCCCTCGACAGAACGGGGCACTGAAGCTTTCTTT